A selection of T cell receptor beta chains follows, all from one sample in a study of shared clonotypes between healthy human individuals. Repertoires were generated with immunoSEQ multiplex PCR, while TCRdb's copy carries only in-frame clones and drops some. The table lists fewer than 800,000 clones, around 90% of them singletons. The material sequenced was naive CD8+ T cells sorted from blood. The receptor source for this set is a man aged 30-40 years in good health. Both conserved end residues are trimmed from each CDR3.

>TRBJ2-4|TRBV27
ASSLGTGSIQY
>TRBJ1-5|TRBV19
ASRSSLGSHQPQH
>TRBJ2-7|TRBV19
ASNLLRDRGRGYEQY
>TRBJ2-1|TRBV7-2
ASFLAGGSSYNEQF
>TRBJ1-5|TRBV6-5
ASSPRGYSNQPQH
>TRBJ1-1|TRBV30
AWSEGGQRTEAF
>TRBJ2-7|TRBV27
ASSWDGGTYEQY
>TRBJ2-2|TRBV7-7
ASSHHTSPGVLDTGELF
>TRBJ2-5|TRBV14
ASSQDWITGQETQY
>TRBJ2-7|TRBV30
AWSGSEQY
>TRBJ1-5|TRBV28
ASSPDNQPQH
>TRBJ1-5|TRBV19
ASSIGDQPQH
>TRBJ1-5|TRBV7-2
ASSLGISYSNQPQH